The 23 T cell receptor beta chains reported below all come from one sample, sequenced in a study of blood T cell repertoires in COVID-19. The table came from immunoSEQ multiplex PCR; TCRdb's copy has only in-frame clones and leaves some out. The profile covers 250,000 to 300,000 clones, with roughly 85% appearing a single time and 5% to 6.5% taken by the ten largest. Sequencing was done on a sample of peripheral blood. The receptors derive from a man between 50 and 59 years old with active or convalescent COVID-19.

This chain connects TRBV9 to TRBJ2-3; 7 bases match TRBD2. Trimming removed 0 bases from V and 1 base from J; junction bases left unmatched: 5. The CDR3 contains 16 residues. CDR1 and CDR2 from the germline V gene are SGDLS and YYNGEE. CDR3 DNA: TGTGCCAGCAGCGTAGCGGGCGGGAGAGGCACAGATACGCAGTATTTT. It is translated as CASSVAGGRGTDTQYF.

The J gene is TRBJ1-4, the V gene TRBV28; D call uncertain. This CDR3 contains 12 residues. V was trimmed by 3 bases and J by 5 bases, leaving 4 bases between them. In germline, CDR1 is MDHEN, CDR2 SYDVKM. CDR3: CASSFLNEKLFF. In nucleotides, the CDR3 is TGTGCCAGCAGTTTTCTGAATGAAAAACTGTTTTTT.

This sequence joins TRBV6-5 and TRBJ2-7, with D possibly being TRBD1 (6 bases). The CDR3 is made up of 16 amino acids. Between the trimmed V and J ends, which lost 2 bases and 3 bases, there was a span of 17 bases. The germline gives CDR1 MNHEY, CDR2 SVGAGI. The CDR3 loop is CASSYNRDTYFYEQYF. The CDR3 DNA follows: TGTGCCAGCAGTTACAACCGGGACACATATTTCTACGAGCAGTACTTC.

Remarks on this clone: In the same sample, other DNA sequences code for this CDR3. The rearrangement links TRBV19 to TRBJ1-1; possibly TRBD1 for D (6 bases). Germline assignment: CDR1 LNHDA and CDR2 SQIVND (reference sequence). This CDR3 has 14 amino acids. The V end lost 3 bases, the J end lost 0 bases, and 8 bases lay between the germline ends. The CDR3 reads CASSIGTLNTEAFF. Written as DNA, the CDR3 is TGTGCCAGTAGTATCGGGACATTGAACACTGAAGCTTTCTTT.

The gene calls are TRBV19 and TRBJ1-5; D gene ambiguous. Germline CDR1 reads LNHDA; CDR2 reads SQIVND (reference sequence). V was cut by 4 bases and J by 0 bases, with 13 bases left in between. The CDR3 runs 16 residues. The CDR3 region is CASSRASPYSNQPQHF. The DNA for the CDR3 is TGTGCCAGTAGTAGGGCGTCACCTTATAGCAATCAGCCCCAGCATTTT.

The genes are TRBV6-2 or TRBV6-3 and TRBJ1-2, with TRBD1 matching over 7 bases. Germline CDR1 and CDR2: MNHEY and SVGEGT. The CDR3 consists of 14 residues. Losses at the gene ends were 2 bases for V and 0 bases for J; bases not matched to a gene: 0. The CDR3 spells CASSYGQANYGYTF. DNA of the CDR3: TGTGCCAGCAGTTACGGACAGGCTAACTATGGCTACACCTTC.

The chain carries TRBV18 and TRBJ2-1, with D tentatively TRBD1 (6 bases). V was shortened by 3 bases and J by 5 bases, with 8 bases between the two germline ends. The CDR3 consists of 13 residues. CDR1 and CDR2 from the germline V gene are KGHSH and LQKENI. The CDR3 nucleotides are TGTGCCAGCTCACCGGACAGAAACAATGAGCAGTTCTTC. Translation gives CASSPDRNNEQFF.

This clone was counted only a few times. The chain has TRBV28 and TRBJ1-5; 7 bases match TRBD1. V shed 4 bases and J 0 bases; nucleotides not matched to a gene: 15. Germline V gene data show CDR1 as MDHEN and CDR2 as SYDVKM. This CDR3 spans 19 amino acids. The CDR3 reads CASSSQGGGAGYSNQPQHF. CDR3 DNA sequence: TGTGCCAGCAGTTCCCAAGGAGGGGGCGCGGGGTATAGCAATCAGCCCCAGCATTTT.

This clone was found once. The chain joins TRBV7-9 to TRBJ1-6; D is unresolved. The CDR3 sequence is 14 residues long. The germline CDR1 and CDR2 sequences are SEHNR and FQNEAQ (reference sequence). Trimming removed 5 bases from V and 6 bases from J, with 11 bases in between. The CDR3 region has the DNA TGTGCCAGCAGCCTGGTGGGCCCTAATTCACCCCTCCACTTT. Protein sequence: CASSLVGPNSPLHF.

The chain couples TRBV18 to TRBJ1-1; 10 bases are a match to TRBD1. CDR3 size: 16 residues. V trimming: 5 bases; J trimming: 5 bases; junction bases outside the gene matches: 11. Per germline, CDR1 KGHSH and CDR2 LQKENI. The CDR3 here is CASSTQTTGGVTEAFF. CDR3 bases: TGTGCCAGCTCAACGCAAACGACAGGGGGCGTTACTGAAGCTTTCTTT. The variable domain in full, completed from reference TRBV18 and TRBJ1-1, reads NAGVMQNPRHLVRRRGQEARLRCSPMKGHSHVYWYRQLPEEGLKFMVYLQKENIIDESGMPKERFSAEFPKEGPSILRIQQVVRGDSAAYFCASSTQTTGGVTEAFFGQGTRLTVV.

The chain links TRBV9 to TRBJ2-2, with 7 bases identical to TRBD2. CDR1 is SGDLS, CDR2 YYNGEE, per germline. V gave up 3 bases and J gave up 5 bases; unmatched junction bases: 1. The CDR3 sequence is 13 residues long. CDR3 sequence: CASSAGGTGELFF. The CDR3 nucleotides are TGTGCCAGCAGCGCGGGGGGTACCGGGGAGCTGTTTTTT.

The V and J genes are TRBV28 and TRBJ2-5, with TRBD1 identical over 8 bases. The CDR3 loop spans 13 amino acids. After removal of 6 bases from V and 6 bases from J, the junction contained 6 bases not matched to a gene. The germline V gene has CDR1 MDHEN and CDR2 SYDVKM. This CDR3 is CASREGQEKTQYF. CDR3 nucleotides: TGTGCCAGCAGGGAGGGACAGGAGAAGACCCAGTACTTC.

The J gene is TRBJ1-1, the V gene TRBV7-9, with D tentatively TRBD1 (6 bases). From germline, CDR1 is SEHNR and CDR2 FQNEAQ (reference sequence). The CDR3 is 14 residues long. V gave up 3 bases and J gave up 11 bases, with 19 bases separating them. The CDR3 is CASSLGPQGPAAFF. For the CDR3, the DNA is TGTGCCAGCAGCTTGGGTCCACAGGGCCCGGCGGCTTTCTTT.

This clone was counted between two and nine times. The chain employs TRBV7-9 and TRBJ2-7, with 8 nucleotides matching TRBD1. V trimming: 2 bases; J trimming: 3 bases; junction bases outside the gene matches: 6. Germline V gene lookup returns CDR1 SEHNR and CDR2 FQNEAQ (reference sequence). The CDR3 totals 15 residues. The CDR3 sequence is CASSLPGTGHYEQYF. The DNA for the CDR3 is TGTGCCAGCAGCTTACCCGGGACAGGACACTACGAGCAGTACTTC.

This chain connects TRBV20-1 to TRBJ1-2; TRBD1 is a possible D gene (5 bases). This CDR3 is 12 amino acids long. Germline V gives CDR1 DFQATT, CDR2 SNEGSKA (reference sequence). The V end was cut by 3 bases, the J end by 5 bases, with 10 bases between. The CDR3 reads CSASGGAYGYTF. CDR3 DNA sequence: TGCAGTGCTAGTGGCGGGGCGTATGGCTACACCTTC.

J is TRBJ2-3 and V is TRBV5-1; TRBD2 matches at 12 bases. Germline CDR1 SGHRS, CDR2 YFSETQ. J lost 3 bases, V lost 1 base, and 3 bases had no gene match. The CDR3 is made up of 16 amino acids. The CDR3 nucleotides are TGCGCCAGCAGCTTGCCCGGGACTAGCGGGACAGATACGCAGTATTTT. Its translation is CASSLPGTSGTDTQYF.

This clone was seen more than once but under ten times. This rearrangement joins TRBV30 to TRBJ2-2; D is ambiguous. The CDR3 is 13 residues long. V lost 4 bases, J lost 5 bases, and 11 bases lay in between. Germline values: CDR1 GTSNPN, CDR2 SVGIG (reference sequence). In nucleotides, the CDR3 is TGTGCCTGGACTGCGGCTGGGACCGGGGAGCTGTTTTTT. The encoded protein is CAWTAAGTGELFF.

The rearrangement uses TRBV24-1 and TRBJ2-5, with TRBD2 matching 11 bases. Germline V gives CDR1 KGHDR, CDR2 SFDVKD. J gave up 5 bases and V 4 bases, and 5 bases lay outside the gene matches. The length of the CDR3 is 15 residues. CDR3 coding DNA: TGTGCCACCAGTGAAACTAGCGGGAGCGGGGAGACCCAGTACTTC. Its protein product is CATSETSGSGETQYF.

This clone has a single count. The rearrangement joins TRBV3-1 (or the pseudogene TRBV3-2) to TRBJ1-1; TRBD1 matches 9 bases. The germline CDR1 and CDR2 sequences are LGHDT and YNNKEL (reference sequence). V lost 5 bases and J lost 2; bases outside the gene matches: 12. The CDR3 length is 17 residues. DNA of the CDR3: TGTGCCAGCAGCTTGCCGGGACAGGGAGGGTCAAACACTGAAGCTTTCTTT. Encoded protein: CASSLPGQGGSNTEAFF.

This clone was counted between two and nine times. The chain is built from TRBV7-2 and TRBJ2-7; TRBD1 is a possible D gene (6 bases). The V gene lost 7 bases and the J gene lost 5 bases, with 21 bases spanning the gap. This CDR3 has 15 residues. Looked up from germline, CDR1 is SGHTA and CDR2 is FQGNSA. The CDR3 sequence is CASKEGRGKGNEQYF. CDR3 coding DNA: TGTGCCAGCAAAGAAGGCAGGGGCAAAGGGAACGAGCAGTACTTC.

The CDR3 protein is CASSADRAANYGYTF. DNA of the CDR3: TGTGCCAGTAGTGCGGACAGGGCCGCTAACTATGGCTACACCTTC. This chain connects TRBV19 to TRBJ1-2, with 8 bases matching TRBD1. With V trimmed by 5 bases and J by 0 bases, 5 bases remained unmatched. CDR3 length: 15 amino acids. Germline values: CDR1 LNHDA, CDR2 SQIVND (reference sequence).

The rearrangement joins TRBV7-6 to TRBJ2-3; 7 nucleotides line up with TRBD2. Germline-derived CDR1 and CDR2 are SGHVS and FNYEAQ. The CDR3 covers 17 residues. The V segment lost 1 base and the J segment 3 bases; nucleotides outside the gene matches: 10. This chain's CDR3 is CASSLEWGGSETDTQYF. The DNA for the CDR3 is TGTGCCAGCAGCTTAGAGTGGGGCGGGAGTGAAACAGATACGCAGTATTTT.

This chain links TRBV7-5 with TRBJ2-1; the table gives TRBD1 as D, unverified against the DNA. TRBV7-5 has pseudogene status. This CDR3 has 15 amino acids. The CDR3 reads CVRSLGARIHGEQFF. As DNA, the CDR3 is TGTGTCAGAAGCTTAGGGGCCAGAATACACGGTGAGCAGTTCTTC.